Below, 4 T cell receptor beta chains from the same sample are listed, as sequenced in a study of T cells in Graves' hyperthyroidism and ophthalmopathy. What was amplified from RNA transcripts were TCR beta CDR3 regions. During a first-round RT-PCR of the TCR CDR3, the HTBI primer set was used. TCRdb passed the multiplex PCR reads through MiXCR, listing each CDR3 protein once. The data contain 550,000 to 600,000 distinct CDR3 sequences, approximately 44% of them singletons. Specimen: peripheral blood or thyroid tissue (not recorded which). Receptor source: an adult woman with Graves' disease, either hyperthyroidism or ophthalmopathy (not recorded which).

This clonotype appeared many times. The gene calls are TRBV4-1 and TRBJ2-5; D is perhaps TRBD2 (6 bases). CDR3 length equals 17 residues. Germline values: CDR1 MGHRA, CDR2 YSYEKL. V was trimmed by 2 bases and J by 2 bases, leaving 18 bases between them. CDR3 in amino acids: CASSQPTSNRLQETQYF. CDR3 in DNA: TGCGCCAGCAGCCAACCGACTAGTAATCGCCTTCAAGAGACCCAGTACTTC.

V and J are TRBV2 and TRBJ2-2; 10 nucleotides agree with TRBD1. The trim removed 6 bases at V and 4 bases at J, leaving 8 bases unmatched. Germline CDR1 and CDR2: SNHLY and FYNNEI. The CDR3 sequence is 16 residues long. The CDR3 protein is CASRTTGTGVTGELFF. CDR3 DNA: TGTGCCAGCAGGACAACCGGGACAGGGGTCACCGGGGAGCTGTTTTTT. The full variable domain, in which reference TRBV2 and TRBJ2-2 provide the parts outside the CDR3, is EPEVTQTPSHQVTQMGQEVILRCVPISNHLYFYWYRQILGQKVEFLVSFYNNEISEKSEIFDDQFSVERPDGSNFTLKIRSTKLEDSAMYFCASRTTGTGVTGELFFGEGSRLTVL.

CDR3 sequence reads: CATSGWGETSGNTIYF. The DNA of the CDR3 is TGTGCCACCAGCGGGTGGGGCGAAACTTCTGGAAACACCATATATTTT. This chain joins TRBV15 and TRBJ1-3; maybe TRBD1 (5 bases). The CDR3 has 16 amino acids. In germline, CDR1 is LNHNV, CDR2 YYDKDF (reference sequence). V lost 5 bases and J 1 base, leaving 15 bases between the germline ends.

In its sample, this clonotype was seen many times. The rearrangement joins TRBV12-3 or TRBV12-4 to TRBJ1-2; 7 bases are shared with TRBD1. Trimming cost V 2 bases and J 6 bases; bases outside gene matches: 6. The CDR3 spans 14 residues. This chain's CDR3 is CASSLFAQGDGYTF. The CDR3 nucleotides read TGTGCCAGCAGTTTATTCGCGCAGGGGGATGGCTACACCTTC.